One and the same sample provided the 23 T cell receptor beta chains below, sequenced in a study of regulatory T cells in long-lasting Graves disease. The time point here: newly diagnosed GD, antithyroid drugs for less than 3 months. Generation of the TCR library employed RNA extracted from PBMCs. TCR beta libraries were built with iRepertoire HTBI primers and Arm-PCR of CDR3 regions. TCRdb called the multiplex PCR reads again in MiXCR, with one record for every CDR3 protein. Here the sample spans roughly 380,000 distinct CDR3 sequences, about a sixth being singletons. This sample comprised peripheral blood mononuclear cells (PBMCs), obtained at new diagnosis, from a patient treated with antithyroid drugs. The origin of the receptors is a female donor with Graves disease.

Many counts were recorded for this clonotype. The chain couples TRBV27 to TRBJ1-6, with D possibly being TRBD1 (5 bases). The CDR3 is made up of 18 amino acids. V dropped 8 bases and J dropped 0 bases, with 20 bases sitting between them. Germline CDR1 reads MNHEY; CDR2 reads SMNVEV (reference sequence). Written as DNA, the CDR3 is TGTGCCAGCCCCCGAAACCGGACAAGGAGCTCCTATAATTCACCCCTCCACTTT. The encoded protein is CASPRNRTRSSYNSPLHF.

Ten or more counts support this clonotype. V usage is TRBV5-5 and J usage is TRBJ2-2, with D tentatively TRBD1 (6 bases). CDR1 is SGHKS and CDR2 is YYEKEE in the germline V gene (reference sequence). This CDR3 contains 15 residues. V was shortened by 6 bases and J by 1 base, with 13 bases between the two germline ends. CDR3 bases: TGTGCCAGCATCCCTGGGACACAGAACACCGGGGAGCTGTTTTTT. Protein: CASIPGTQNTGELFF.

This clonotype was found many times. The V and J genes are TRBV29-1 and TRBJ2-1; D is possibly TRBD2 (7 bases). The CDR3 is made up of 14 amino acids. Germline V gene data show CDR1 as SQVTM and CDR2 as ANQGSEA. V lost 8 bases and J lost 2, with 16 bases in between. The CDR3 reads CSPGGGGTYNEQFF. The CDR3 DNA follows: TGCAGCCCCGGGGGAGGGGGGACCTACAATGAGCAGTTCTTC.

At least ten counts were recorded for this clonotype. V gene TRBV7-3 combines with J gene TRBJ2-6; D gene unclear. CDR1 SGHTA and CDR2 FQGTGA come from the germline V gene. The CDR3 contains 15 residues. V was clipped by 9 bases and J by 0 bases, with 12 bases between them. CDR3: CARGSYLSGANVLTF. As DNA, the CDR3 is TGTGCCAGGGGGTCTTACCTCTCTGGGGCCAACGTCCTGACTTTC.

In its sample, this clonotype was seen many times. This chain joins TRBV27 and TRBJ2-2; no firm D call. Trimming pared 7 bases from V and 7 bases from J, leaving 7 bases between. The germline gives CDR1 MNHEY, CDR2 SMNVEV (reference sequence). CDR3 length: 11 residues. The CDR3 sequence is CASMVSGELFF. The DNA for the CDR3 is TGTGCCAGCATGGTTAGCGGGGAGCTGTTTTTT.

This clonotype was counted ten times or more. The J gene is TRBJ2-3, the V gene TRBV6-2 or TRBV6-3; D may match TRBD1 or TRBD2 (5 bases each). This CDR3 has 13 residues. V gave up 3 bases and J gave up 10 bases, with 14 bases separating them. The V gene's germline CDR1 is MNHEY and CDR2 SVGEGT. CDR3 in amino acids: CASSYGDPSPQYF. As DNA, the CDR3 is TGTGCCAGCAGTTATGGGGACCCCTCCCCGCAGTATTTT.

This clonotype was seen a few times. This likely came from a read error, as a far larger clone is one base away. V gene TRBV6-6 combines with J gene TRBJ2-7, with D tentatively TRBD1 (7 bases). The CDR3 extends over 18 amino acids. CDR1 and CDR2 (germline): MNHNY, SVGAGI (reference sequence). The CDR3 DNA sequence: TGTGCCGGCAGTTACTCGGGAGCTTACCGGGACAGAGCCTACGAGCAGTACTTC. The encoded protein is CAGSYSGAYRDRAYEQYF.

This clonotype was found many times. This chain uses TRBV27 with TRBJ1-6; TRBD1 aligns across 9 bases. The CDR3 runs to 15 residues. V gave up 6 bases and J gave up 6 bases; unmatched junction bases: 6. Germline loops: CDR1 MNHEY, CDR2 SMNVEV (reference sequence). CDR3 sequence reads: CASSPTGGGNSPLHF. The CDR3 coding sequence is TGTGCCAGCAGCCCGACAGGGGGTGGTAATTCACCCCTCCACTTT.

At least ten counts were recorded for this clonotype. The CDR3 sequence: CASSNPQGYEQYF. The CDR3 region has the DNA TGTGCCAGCAGCAACCCACAGGGCTACGAGCAGTACTTC. This chain connects TRBV7-9 to TRBJ2-7; a weak D match, TRBD1 (6 bases). The CDR3 is 13 amino acids. Trimming removed 5 bases at V and 3 bases at J, with 11 bases between. Germline V gene lookup returns CDR1 SEHNR and CDR2 FQNEAQ (reference sequence). Full variable domain (rest looked up from reference TRBV7-9 and TRBJ2-7): DTGVSQNPRHKITKRGQNVTFRCDPISEHNRLYWYRQTLGQGPEFLTYFQNEAQLEKSRLLSDRFSAERPKGSFSTLEIQRTEQGDSAMYLCASSNPQGYEQYFGPGTRLTVT.

This clonotype was observed a few times. A much larger clone differs by one base, so this may be a read error. V gene TRBV20-1 combines with J gene TRBJ2-7, with D tentatively TRBD1 (5 bases). V shed 0 bases and J shed 3 bases, with 15 bases lying between them. CDR3 length equals 15 residues. Germline V gene lookup returns CDR1 DFQATT and CDR2 SNEGSKA (reference sequence). CDR3 sequence reads: CSARDMDKGFYEQYF. CDR3 sequence (DNA): TGCAGTGCTAGAGATATGGACAAGGGATTCTACGAGCAGTACTTC.

This clonotype was recorded many times. This chain joins TRBV29-1 and TRBJ1-2, with D tentatively TRBD1 (6 bases). CDR3 size: 12 residues. Trimming stripped 3 bases from V and 8 bases from J, with 13 bases between. CDR1 SQVTM and CDR2 ANQGSEA come from the germline V gene. CDR3 in DNA: TGCAGCGTTGAGGTGAACAGGGTGGGCTACACCTTC. Translated: CSVEVNRVGYTF.

The sample holds many counts of this clonotype. The chain couples TRBV9 to TRBJ1-4; D is unresolved. This CDR3 spans 15 amino acids. V was clipped by 0 bases and J by 0 bases, with 6 bases between them. The germline V gene has CDR1 SGDLS and CDR2 YYNGEE. The CDR3 region has the DNA TGTGCCAGCAGCGTAGGGATAACAACTAATGAAAAACTGTTTTTT. Translated: CASSVGITTNEKLFF.

At least ten counts were recorded for this clonotype. This sequence joins TRBV5-1 and TRBJ1-2; 9 nucleotides match TRBD1. CDR3 size: 14 residues. Germline assignment: CDR1 SGHRS and CDR2 YFSETQ. V lost 5 bases to trimming and J lost 4 bases; unmatched junction nucleotides: 6. The CDR3 DNA sequence: TGCGCCAGCAGAAAAGCGACAGGGGGCTATGGCTACACCTTC. Amino acids: CASRKATGGYGYTF. The whole variable domain, filled in from reference TRBV5-1 and TRBJ1-2, reads KAGVTQTPRYLIKTRGQQVTLSCSPISGHRSVSWYQQTPGQGLQFLFEYFSETQRNKGNFPGRFSGRQFSNSRSEMNVSTLELGDSALYLCASRKATGGYGYTFGSGTRLTVV.

This clonotype came up many times. This chain links TRBV5-1 with TRBJ2-5; 8 nucleotides line up with TRBD1. CDR3 length: 17 residues. Unmatched junction bases numbered 11, after V lost 4 bases and J lost 0 bases. The germline V gene encodes CDR1 SGHRS and CDR2 YFSETQ. CDR3: CASSRTPGQVYQETQYF. CDR3 bases: TGCGCCAGCAGCCGTACACCGGGACAGGTGTACCAAGAGACCCAGTACTTC.

V is TRBV30 and J is TRBJ1-1; D is undetermined. This CDR3 comprises 13 residues. Germline V gene data show CDR1 as GTSNPN and CDR2 as SVGIG (reference sequence). Trimming took off 1 base at V and 4 bases at J, with 10 bases between the two ends. CDR3 in amino acids: CAWSGALRTEAFF. The CDR3 bases are TGTGCCTGGAGTGGGGCCCTCCGCACTGAAGCTTTCTTT.

Details on this clonotype: It may be a read error: a sequence one base away is much more abundant. This sequence joins TRBV6-1 and TRBJ2-3; no clear D gene. Trimming left V 6 bases short and J 5 bases short, with 3 bases between. The germline CDR1 and CDR2 sequences are MNHNS and SASEGT. This CDR3 is built from 10 residues. The CDR3 sequence is CASRKDTQYF. The CDR3 DNA is TGTGCCAGCAGGAAAGATACGCAGTATTTT.

CDR3 in DNA: TGCGCCAGCAGTGAGTCCCCAAGGCAGCCCCAGCATTTT. Its translation: CASSESPRQPQHF. The chain joins TRBV10-1 to TRBJ1-5; D gene ambiguous. CDR1 is WNHNN, CDR2 SYGVQD, per germline (reference sequence). Trimming pared 0 bases from V and 7 bases from J, leaving 7 bases between. The CDR3 has 13 amino acids.

The rearrangement links TRBV5-1 to TRBJ2-1, with 11 bases fitting TRBD2. TRBJ2-5 matches the DNA end more closely, so the J call is doubtful. CDR1 is SGHRS, CDR2 YFSETQ, per germline. The CDR3 runs 16 residues. The CDR3 loop is CASSTGSSGGPETQYF. The CDR3 bases are TGCGCCAGCAGCACCGGATCTAGCGGGGGGCCAGAGACCCAGTACTTC.

This clonotype was counted many times. The chain links TRBV27 to TRBJ2-7; 14 nucleotides agree with TRBD2. J was trimmed by 2 bases and V by 4 bases; bases with no gene match: 4. CDR3 size: 16 residues. In germline, CDR1 is MNHEY, CDR2 SMNVEV (reference sequence). CDR3: CASSWGLAGVPYEQYF. Written as DNA, the CDR3 is TGTGCCAGCAGTTGGGGACTAGCGGGAGTCCCCTACGAGCAGTACTTC.

This CDR3 is CASRLQGRSNTEAFF. The CDR3 DNA is TGTGCCAGCAGATTACAGGGGCGTTCGAACACTGAAGCTTTCTTT. The chain links TRBV6-1 to TRBJ1-1; 7 nucleotides align to TRBD1. The J segment lost 1 base and the V segment lost 6 bases, leaving 8 bases of the junction unmatched. The germline V gene encodes CDR1 MNHNS and CDR2 SASEGT. The CDR3 sequence is 15 residues long.

This clonotype was seen ten or more times. The chain joins TRBV7-9 to TRBJ1-2; 7 bases are shared with TRBD1. Trimming cost V 5 bases and J 2 bases; bases outside gene matches: 11. The CDR3 runs to 16 residues. Germline assignment: CDR1 SEHNR and CDR2 FQNEAQ (reference sequence). The CDR3 nucleotides are TGTGCCAGCAGCCGCACCGGGACAGCCCCCAACTATGGCTACACCTTC. Translating gives CASSRTGTAPNYGYTF.

This clonotype appeared many times. The rearrangement links TRBV5-5 to TRBJ2-1; 14 nucleotides match TRBD2. With 3 bases clipped from V and 4 bases from J, the junction kept 9 bases outside the gene matches. In germline, CDR1 is SGHKS, CDR2 YYEKEE (reference sequence). The CDR3 totals 18 residues. The CDR3 sequence is CASSSGTSGGLRYNEQFF. The CDR3 nucleotides are TGTGCCAGCAGCTCCGGGACTAGCGGGGGCCTTCGGTACAATGAGCAGTTCTTC.

This clonotype was seen repeatedly, ten times or more. The chain recombines TRBV6-1 with TRBJ1-5; 8 bases line up with TRBD1. The V segment lost 0 bases and the J segment 5 bases; nucleotides outside the gene matches: 6. The CDR3 loop spans 16 amino acids. Germline values: CDR1 MNHNS, CDR2 SASEGT. The CDR3 is CASSEAAGTGYQPQHF. CDR3 DNA sequence: TGTGCCAGCAGTGAAGCGGCCGGGACAGGTTATCAGCCCCAGCATTTT.